A selection of T cell receptor beta chains follows, all from one sample in a study of beta chain features in type 1 diabetes. The repertoire was sequenced with immunoSEQ multiplex PCR; TCRdb's copy has only in-frame clones and lacks some. The data contain over 200,000 clones, approximately 11% of them singletons. The sample comprised naive CD4+ T cells from blood. Every receptor here comes from a man younger than 45 with type 1 diabetes. Both conserved end residues are part of each CDR3. D genes are given only for firm matches. Where a row states a size, it is once, few, many or the class of an expanded clone; other rows omit it.

TRBD1	TRBV11-1	.	TRBJ1-2	CASSFGDRGNYGYTF	TGTGCCAGCAGCTTCGGGGACAGGGGAAACTATGGCTACACCTTC
.	TRBV6-6	.	TRBJ2-7	CASRSGVGYYEQYF	TGTGCCAGCAGGTCAGGGGTCGGATACTACGAGCAGTACTTC
.	TRBV6-1	few	TRBJ1-5	CASSALGADNQPQHF	TGTGCCAGCAGTGCTCTGGGGGCCGACAATCAGCCCCAGCATTTT
TRBD1	TRBV28	.	TRBJ2-7	CASSTTTGGLSDEQYF	TGTGCCAGCAGTACGACGACAGGGGGACTGTCGGACGAGCAGTACTTC
.	TRBV6-5	.	TRBJ1-2	CASRSWGVADGYTF	TGTGCCAGCAGGTCGTGGGGGGTAGCAGATGGCTACACCTTC
.	TRBV7-2	.	TRBJ1-6	CASSLVYSNSPLHF	TGTGCCAGCAGCTTAGTGTACAGCAATTCACCCCTCCACTTT
.	TRBV5-1	few	TRBJ2-3	CASSLGQAGYGTQYF	TGCGCCAGCAGCTTGGGGCAGGCGGGCTATGGTACGCAGTATTTT
TRBD2	TRBV4-2	once	TRBJ2-3	CASSQEQRGADTQYF	TGTGCCAGCAGCCAAGAGCAGCGGGGGGCAGATACGCAGTATTTT
.	TRBV27	.	TRBJ1-6	CASSLYQGLNSPLHF	TGTGCCAGCAGTTTATATCAGGGACTCAACTCACCCCTCCACTTT
TRBD1	TRBV16	few	TRBJ1-6	CASSQRDSFLSSPLHF	TGTGCCAGCAGCCAACGGGACAGTTTCCTTAGTTCACCCCTCCACTTT
.	TRBV7-9	few	TRBJ1-4	CASSLRGSTEKLFF	TGTGCCAGCAGCCTAAGGGGGTCGACTGAAAAACTGTTTTTT
TRBD1	TRBV28	.	TRBJ2-2	CASARTGNTGELFF	TGTGCCAGCGCTCGGACAGGGAACACCGGGGAGCTGTTTTTT
.	TRBV11-2	.	TRBJ1-2	CASSLVRNYGYTF	TGTGCCAGCAGCTTGGTCAGAAACTATGGCTACACCTTC
.	TRBV7-9	few	TRBJ1-2	CASSLSSNYGYTF	TGTGCCAGCAGCTTATCTTCTAACTATGGCTACACCTTC
.	TRBV28	few	TRBJ2-7	CATSQIGGNYEQYF	TGTGCCACCTCCCAAATTGGAGGGAACTACGAGCAGTACTTC
TRBD1	TRBV28	.	TRBJ2-1	CASSRSGTGDLNEQFF	TGTGCCAGCAGCCGCAGCGGGACAGGGGATCTCAATGAGCAGTTCTTC
.	TRBV2	few	TRBJ1-4	CASDRDNEKLFF	TGTGCCAGCGACAGAGATAATGAAAAACTGTTTTTT
.	TRBV7-9	.	TRBJ2-1	CAVVPGNYNEQFF	TGTGCCGTCGTGCCAGGTAACTACAATGAGCAGTTCTTC
.	TRBV6-1	few	TRBJ1-2	CASRPQGNYGYTF	TGTGCCAGCAGGCCACAGGGAAACTATGGCTACACCTTC
.	TRBV11-2	.	TRBJ2-1	CASSFPGLGNEQFF	TGTGCCAGCAGCTTCCCCGGACTGGGGAATGAGCAGTTCTTC
TRBD1	TRBV10-3	.	TRBJ1-2	CAISGTGEGGYTF	TGTGCCATCAGCGGGACAGGGGAGGGCGGCTACACCTTC
.	TRBV15	.	TRBJ2-5	CATSGGFRETQYF	TGTGCCACCAGCGGGGGGTTTCGGGAGACCCAGTACTTC
.	TRBV14	.	TRBJ2-3	CASSPRTASTDTQYF	TGTGCCAGCTCCCCCCGGACAGCTAGCACAGATACGCAGTATTTT
.	TRBV19	.	TRBJ2-4	CASKVQGGKNIQYF	TGTGCCAGTAAAGTACAGGGTGGCAAAAACATTCAGTACTTC
.	TRBV30	.	TRBJ2-3	CAWTKGPASNTDTQYF	TGTGCCTGGACCAAGGGGCCGGCCTCCAACACAGATACGCAGTATTTT
.	TRBV11-2	.	TRBJ2-3	CASSLGGPGDTQYF	TGTGCCAGCAGCTTAGGGGGGCCAGGCGATACGCAGTATTTT
.	TRBV4-3	few	TRBJ2-7	CASSQDLQGGIREQYF	TGCGCCAGCAGCCAAGATTTACAGGGTGGAATACGCGAGCAGTACTTC
TRBD1	TRBV5-1	few	TRBJ2-3	CASSDRQGTDTQYF	TGCGCCAGCAGCGATCGACAGGGCACGGATACGCAGTATTTT
TRBD1	TRBV15	.	TRBJ2-7	CATSRDGQGADEQYF	TGTGCCACCAGCAGAGATGGGCAGGGGGCGGACGAGCAGTACTTC
.	TRBV9	.	TRBJ1-6	CASSQTADYNSPLHF	TGTGCCAGCAGCCAGACTGCGGACTATAATTCACCCCTCCACTTT
.	TRBV5-4	few	TRBJ2-3	CASRRDSPADTQYF	TGTGCCAGCAGGCGGGACAGCCCGGCAGATACGCAGTATTTT
.	TRBV7-9	.	TRBJ1-2	CASSLTPNYGYTF	TGTGCCAGCAGCTTGACACCTAACTATGGCTACACCTTC
.	TRBV9	few	TRBJ2-5	CASSGGLQETQYF	TGTGCCAGCAGCGGAGGCCTTCAAGAGACCCAGTACTTC
.	TRBV6-1	.	TRBJ2-2	CATDQGGHTGELFF	TGTGCCACGGACCAGGGAGGACACACCGGGGAGCTGTTTTTT
TRBD1	TRBV29-1	few	TRBJ1-1	CSGGTGRVTEAFF	TGCAGCGGCGGGACAGGGAGAGTCACTGAAGCTTTCTTT